The 23 T cell receptor beta chains given below trace back to one sample, sequenced in a study of control samples from healthy donors and cancer patients. Profiled with immunoSEQ multiplex PCR; TCRdb holds only in-frame clones, not every one. The sample has roughly 100,000 clones; roughly 92% are singletons. The sequencing input was blood. The receptors stem from a human donor in good health. The donor label of this sample is uncertain.

The CDR3 bases are TGTGCCAGCAGCCAAGGAGGGGTCCGGCCAGATACGCAGTATTTT. Amino acids: CASSQGGVRPDTQYF. The gene calls are TRBV3-1 (or the pseudogene TRBV3-2) and TRBJ2-3, with D tentatively TRBD1 or TRBD2 (5 bases each). The CDR3 totals 15 residues. V lost 1 base, J lost 4 bases, and 12 bases lay in between. Germline lookup yields CDR1 LGHDT and CDR2 YNNKEL (reference sequence).

This clone was seen only once. V usage is TRBV6-5 and J usage is TRBJ1-4; possibly TRBD1 for D (5 bases). Germline loops: CDR1 MNHEY, CDR2 SVGAGI. V lost 6 bases and J 7 bases, leaving 15 bases between the germline ends. CDR3 length: 14 residues. CDR3 loop: CASRSGTGSEKLFF. DNA for the CDR3: TGTGCCAGCAGGTCCGGGACCGGGAGTGAAAAACTGTTTTTT.

This rearrangement joins TRBV7-9 to TRBJ1-5; no definite D call. The V gene's germline CDR1 is SEHNR and CDR2 FQNEAQ (reference sequence). The CDR3 runs to 13 residues. The V end lost 1 base, the J end lost 3 bases, and 4 bases lay between the germline ends. CDR3 region: CASSLGVNQPQHF. CDR3 nucleotide sequence: TGTGCCAGCAGCTTAGGTGTCAATCAGCCCCAGCATTTT.

This chain uses TRBV19 with TRBJ1-3; D remains ambiguous. Deletions cut 5 bases from V and 3 bases from J, with 5 bases between. CDR1 is LNHDA, CDR2 SQIVND, per germline (reference sequence). The CDR3 spans 12 residues. CDR3 sequence: CASSHLGNTIYF. The CDR3, as DNA: TGTGCCAGTAGTCATCTTGGAAACACCATATATTTT.

The J gene is TRBJ2-5, the V gene TRBV6-5; a weak D match, TRBD1 (5 bases). V lost 4 bases, J lost 5 bases, and 8 bases lay in between. The CDR3 length is 12 residues. Per the germline V gene, CDR1 is MNHEY and CDR2 is SVGAGI. The CDR3 loop is CASSSAGETQYF. The CDR3 DNA reads as TGTGCCAGCAGTTCCGCAGGGGAGACCCAGTACTTC.

The chain has TRBV5-6 and TRBJ1-2; D may be TRBD1 (5 bases). CDR1 and CDR2 (germline): SGHDT, YYEEEE. Trimming shortened V by 8 bases and J by 4 bases, and 12 bases separated the two germline ends. The CDR3 extends over 12 amino acids. CDR3: CASSLDSYGYTF. In nucleotides, the CDR3 is TGTGCCAGTTCCTTAGACAGCTATGGCTACACCTTC.

The chain employs TRBV6-5 and TRBJ2-2; 7 bases are shared with TRBD1. The CDR3 runs to 13 residues. J was trimmed by 4 bases and V by 7 bases; bases with no gene match: 3. Per the germline V gene, CDR1 is MNHEY and CDR2 is SVGAGI. CDR3 DNA: TGTGCCAGCACAGGACAGGTCACCGGGGAGCTGTTTTTT. The encoded protein is CASTGQVTGELFF.

This chain uses TRBV11-2 with TRBJ1-1; D ambiguous. Germline CDR1 SGHAT, CDR2 FQNNGV. Trimming took 3 bases from V and 8 from J, leaving 10 bases between them. This CDR3 contains 12 residues. The CDR3 coding sequence is TGTGCCAGCAGCTTCAACCGGGTCGAAGCTTTCTTT. Amino acids: CASSFNRVEAFF.

The J gene is TRBJ2-5, the V gene TRBV14; D is tentatively TRBD1 or TRBD2 (5 bases each). With 4 bases removed from V and 5 bases from J, the gap between germline ends came to 11 bases. CDR1 is SGHDN and CDR2 is FVKESK in the germline V gene. CDR3 length: 13 amino acids. CDR3 residues: CASSRDGWETQYF. CDR3 bases: TGTGCCAGCAGCCGGGACGGTTGGGAGACCCAGTACTTC.

V is TRBV7-6 and J is TRBJ2-7; D remains unclear. The germline V gene has CDR1 SGHVS and CDR2 FNYEAQ. V dropped 0 bases and J dropped 3 bases, with 6 bases sitting between them. The CDR3 length is 13 residues. Here the CDR3 DNA reads TGTGCCAGCAGCTTAGCGTTGGACTACGAGCAGTACTTC. It translates to CASSLALDYEQYF.

The V call is TRBV20-1, the J call TRBJ1-2; no definite D call. CDR1 is DFQATT, CDR2 SNEGSKA, per germline (reference sequence). V was pared by 6 bases and J by 4 bases, with 9 bases between. CDR3 size: 11 residues. The CDR3 DNA reads as TGCAGTGCCGGACTCAGCTATGGCTACACCTTC. It codes for CSAGLSYGYTF.

The chain joins TRBV12-5 to TRBJ1-5; D uncertain. The length of the CDR3 is 15 residues. The germline V gene has CDR1 LGHNT and CDR2 FRNRAP. The ends were cut back, 7 bases at V and 0 bases at J, with 13 bases in the middle. In DNA form, the CDR3 reads TGTGCTAGTGCTTTCTCGGGGAATAGCAATCAGCCCCAGCATTTT. Its translation: CASAFSGNSNQPQHF.

This clone was recorded only once. This chain uses TRBV4-2 with TRBJ1-5, with D hard to call. CDR1 LGHNA and CDR2 YNFKEQ come from the germline V gene. The CDR3 consists of 16 residues. The V end was cut by 4 bases, the J end by 0 bases, with 13 bases between. The CDR3 protein is CASSPRPGLSNQPQHF. The CDR3 DNA follows: TGTGCCAGCAGCCCCAGACCGGGCCTTAGCAATCAGCCCCAGCATTTT.

The CDR3 sequence is CACSMGTGSGNTIYF. CDR3 in DNA: TGTGCCTGCTCCATGGGGACAGGCTCTGGAAACACCATATATTTT. The chain couples TRBV30 to TRBJ1-3; 8 nucleotides match TRBD1. CDR3 size: 15 residues. Germline V lookup: CDR1 GTSNPN, CDR2 SVGIG (reference sequence). J gave up 0 bases and V 6 bases, and 7 bases lay outside the gene matches.

This chain joins TRBV24-1 and TRBJ2-3; 12 nucleotides line up with TRBD1. This CDR3 has 17 residues. CDR1 KGHDR and CDR2 SFDVKD come from the germline V gene. Trimming took 5 bases from V and 2 from J; bases not matched to a gene: 7. In DNA, the CDR3 is TGTGCCACCAGTGGCCGGGACAGGGGGCCTAACACAGATACGCAGTATTTT. The encoded protein is CATSGRDRGPNTDTQYF.

The V and J genes are TRBV12-1 and TRBJ2-7; TRBD1, the table's D call, lacks a check against the DNA. TRBV12-1 is shown as a pseudogene. The CDR3 is 14 amino acids. CDR3 nucleotides: TGTGCCAGCATCAGGAGCCACAGGGCGGACGAGCAGTACTTC. This codes for CASIRSHRADEQYF.

The chain links TRBV5-1 to TRBJ2-2, with 9 positions matching TRBD1. The CDR3 is 16 amino acids. The junction had 9 bases not matched to a gene; V was cut back by 4 bases and J by 5 bases. The germline CDR1 and CDR2 sequences are SGHRS and YFSETQ. The DNA of the CDR3 is TGCGCCAGCAGCCTAGACAGGGGGTTATCGACCGGGGAGCTGTTTTTT. This codes for CASSLDRGLSTGELFF.

The CDR3 nucleotides read TGTGCCAGCAGGAATAACAGGGGCGGGAATCAGCCCCAGCATTTT. It specifies CASRNNRGGNQPQHF. J is TRBJ1-5 and V is TRBV6-5; 7 bases map to TRBD1. V trimming: 6 bases; J trimming: 4 bases; junction bases outside the gene matches: 9. The length of the CDR3 is 15 residues. Per the germline V gene, CDR1 is MNHEY and CDR2 is SVGAGI.

The chain joins TRBV5-1 to TRBJ1-1; TRBD1 might be the D (6 bases). Between the trimmed V and J ends, which lost 2 bases and 2 bases, there was a span of 13 bases. CDR1 SGHRS and CDR2 YFSETQ come from the germline V gene. The CDR3 totals 15 residues. CDR3 residues: CASSLGVGTNTEAFF. The CDR3 nucleotides are TGCGCCAGCAGCTTAGGGGTGGGGACAAACACTGAAGCTTTCTTT.

This clone is medium-sized by share. CDR3 DNA: TGTGCCAGCAGTAGCGGAGACAGGGAGACAAGGGAGCTGTTTTTT. This encodes CASSSGDRETRELFF. The chain links TRBV28 to TRBJ2-2; 7 bases are shared with TRBD1. Germline V CDR1 and CDR2: MDHEN, SYDVKM. V was pared by 5 bases and J by 9 bases, with 12 bases of the junction left unmatched. This CDR3 comprises 15 residues. Variable domain in full (rest from reference TRBV28 and TRBJ2-2): DVKVTQSSRYLVKRTGEKVFLECVQDMDHENMFWYRQDPGLGLRLIYFSYDVKMKEKGDIPEGYSVSREKKERFSLILESASTNQTSMYLCASSSGDRETRELFFGEGSRLTVL.

V is TRBV9 and J is TRBJ2-1; 8 positions agree with TRBD2. V lost 0 bases and J lost 5; bases outside the gene matches: 4. The CDR3 extends over 15 amino acids. CDR1 SGDLS and CDR2 YYNGEE come from the germline V gene. CDR3 loop: CASSVGRGADNEQFF. The CDR3, as DNA: TGTGCCAGCAGCGTAGGGCGGGGGGCGGACAATGAGCAGTTCTTC.

This clone occurred once. The chain links TRBV5-4 to TRBJ2-1; D remains ambiguous. The CDR3 is 14 amino acids. Germline CDR1 is SGHNT and CDR2 is YYREEE (reference sequence). V lost 0 bases to trimming and J lost 3 bases, with 7 bases between them. The chain's CDR3 is CASSLVGGYNEQFF. As DNA, the CDR3 is TGTGCCAGCAGCTTGGTGGGCGGCTACAATGAGCAGTTCTTC. The full variable domain, its missing parts supplied by reference TRBV5-4 and TRBJ2-1, is ETGVTQSPTHLIKTRGQQVTLRCSSQSGHNTVSWYQQALGQGPQFIFQYYREEENGRGNFPPRFSGLQFPNYSSELNVNALELDDSALYLCASSLVGGYNEQFFGPGTRLTVL.

This clone was picked up a small number of times. The rearrangement joins TRBV11-1 to TRBJ2-1; D is ambiguous. V shed 5 bases and J shed 3 bases, with 5 bases lying between them. CDR1 is SGHAT and CDR2 is FQDESV in the germline V gene (reference sequence). This CDR3 region has 12 residues. In DNA, the CDR3 is TGTGCCAGCAGCCCGAGCTACAATGAGCAGTTCTTC. This codes for CASSPSYNEQFF.